Presented here are 18 T cell receptor beta chains from one specimen sequenced in a study of cytomegalovirus exposure and HLA in healthy donors. Researchers ran the PCR with 60 Vbeta and 13 Jbeta primers. Profiled with immunoSEQ multiplex PCR; TCRdb holds only in-frame clones, not every one. The sample yields 150,000 to 180,000 clones, around 83% seen once. The sequenced sample consisted of PBMCs. These receptors were taken from a woman between 18 and 29 years old in good health and CMV-seronegative.

The chain couples TRBV5-1 to TRBJ2-7; 9 bases map to TRBD1. J lost 6 bases, V lost 0 bases, and 7 bases had no gene match. CDR1 is SGHRS and CDR2 is YFSETQ in the germline V gene. The CDR3 consists of 15 residues. The CDR3 DNA is TGCGCCAGCAGCTTGGAGACAGGGGGGATAGGCGAGCAGTACTTC. Amino acids: CASSLETGGIGEQYF.

V gene TRBV27 combines with J gene TRBJ2-7; TRBD2 agrees at 8 bases. The CDR3 has 15 amino acids. Trimming cost V 5 bases and J 2 bases; bases outside gene matches: 8. Germline V gives CDR1 MNHEY, CDR2 SMNVEV (reference sequence). The CDR3 loop is CASSLKTSATYEQYF. The CDR3 region has the DNA TGTGCCAGCAGTCTTAAGACTAGCGCGACCTACGAGCAGTACTTC.

The J gene is TRBJ1-4, the V gene TRBV11-3; 7 bases are a match to TRBD1. J lost 8 bases, V lost 0 bases, and 9 bases had no gene match. The germline CDR1 and CDR2 sequences are SGHNT and YENEEA. The CDR3 loop spans 16 amino acids. CDR3 DNA: TGTGCCAGCAGCTTAGAAGGACAGGACGGGGACGAAAAACTGTTTTTT. It codes for CASSLEGQDGDEKLFF.

The chain recombines TRBV29-1 with TRBJ1-1, with no clear D. Trimming took 5 bases from V and 3 from J, leaving 7 bases between them. Germline V lookup: CDR1 SQVTM, CDR2 ANQGSEA. The CDR3 is made up of 11 amino acids. The CDR3 loop reads CSVWADTEAFF. Written as DNA, the CDR3 is TGCAGCGTTTGGGCCGACACTGAAGCTTTCTTT.

The V gene is TRBV5-1, the J gene TRBJ1-2; D ambiguous. The CDR3 is 21 amino acids. The ends were cut back, 8 bases at V and 4 bases at J, with 39 bases in the middle. Germline lookup yields CDR1 SGHRS and CDR2 YFSETQ. DNA of the CDR3: TGCGCCAGGAAGAGGAACACCCCAAATTCCCTTTGGAGGTTGCTGGGCTATGGCTACACCTTC. Protein sequence: CARKRNTPNSLWRLLGYGYTF.

The gene calls are TRBV5-5 and TRBJ2-3; 7 bases line up with TRBD2. The CDR3 has 14 amino acids. Trimming at V came to 1 base and at J to 3 bases, leaving 2 bases not matched to a gene. Per germline, CDR1 SGHKS and CDR2 YYEKEE (reference sequence). CDR3 DNA: TGTGCCAGCAGCTTGTCGGGAGGAACAGATACGCAGTATTTT. This encodes CASSLSGGTDTQYF.

The genes are TRBV29-1 and TRBJ1-2; D might be TRBD1 (6 bases). The length of the CDR3 is 12 residues. Per germline, CDR1 SQVTM and CDR2 ANQGSEA. V was shortened by 3 bases and J by 8 bases, with 13 bases between the two germline ends. The CDR3 protein is CSVDLGGAGYTF. Written as DNA, the CDR3 is TGCAGCGTTGATTTAGGGGGTGCGGGCTACACCTTC.

V is TRBV9 and J is TRBJ2-5; 9 positions agree with TRBD2. The ends lost 0 bases at V and 1 base at J; junction bases unmatched: 7. This CDR3 has 17 residues. Germline V gene data show CDR1 as SGDLS and CDR2 as YYNGEE. The CDR3 bases are TGTGCCAGCAGCGTAGACCCCAGCGGGGGGTCCCAAGAGACCCAGTACTTC. Amino acid sequence: CASSVDPSGGSQETQYF.

J is TRBJ2-5 and V is TRBV5-8, with D maybe TRBD2 (6 bases). The CDR3 extends over 16 amino acids. CDR1 and CDR2 from the germline V gene are SGHTS and YDEGEE. V was shortened by 2 bases and J by 5 bases, with 19 bases between the two germline ends. This chain's CDR3 is CASSFDGSGSVETQYF. The CDR3 region has the DNA TGTGCCAGCAGCTTTGACGGTAGCGGATCCGTGGAGACCCAGTACTTC.

The genes are TRBV29-1 and TRBJ2-5; tentative D call: TRBD2 (5 bases). Deletions cut 3 bases from V and 13 bases from J, with 15 bases between. This CDR3 region has 11 residues. Germline V CDR1 and CDR2: SQVTM, ANQGSEA. CDR3 protein: CSVDSGKRLYF. CDR3 DNA: TGCAGCGTTGACTCCGGGAAGAGGTTGTACTTC. Full variable domain (rest looked up from reference TRBV29-1 and TRBJ2-5): SAVISQKPSRDICQRGTSLTIQCQVDSQVTMMFWYRQQPGQSLTLIATANQGSEATYESGFVIDKFPISRPNLTFSTLTVSNMSPEDSSIYLCSVDSGKRLYFGPGTRLLVL.

This clone has a handful of counts. At one boundary the junction diverges from the germline segment, which might be a read error. The chain is built from TRBV7-8 and TRBJ1-4; TRBD1 aligns across 10 bases. The CDR3 is 15 residues long. Germline values: CDR1 SGHVS, CDR2 FQNEAQ. The CDR3 DNA sequence: TGTGCCAGCAGCATAGCGGGACAGGGGCATGAAAAACTGTTTTTT. Residues: CASSIAGQGHEKLFF.

As concerns this clone: Compared with germline, one end of the junction differs, possibly owing to a read error. The J gene is TRBJ2-5, the V gene TRBV7-7, with D unclear. Germline values: CDR1 SSHAT, CDR2 FNYEAQ (reference sequence). The CDR3 has 12 residues. The CDR3 DNA follows: TGTGCTAGCAGCCCGGTCCAAGAGACCCAGTACTTC. Translation gives CASSPVQETQYF.

The chain combines TRBV29-1 with TRBJ1-2; 7 nucleotides match TRBD1. There are 14 residues in the CDR3. The germline V gene encodes CDR1 SQVTM and CDR2 ANQGSEA. After removal of 6 bases from V and 2 bases from J, the junction contained 9 bases not matched to a gene. CDR3 DNA: TGCAGCGTCCAAGGGGCAGGGGGAAACTATGGCTACACCTTC. Its protein product is CSVQGAGGNYGYTF.

The rearrangement links TRBV27 to TRBJ2-5; D is perhaps TRBD1 (6 bases). The end of the DNA fits TRBJ2-7 better, so the J call may be wrong. CDR3 length equals 14 residues. CDR1 is MNHEY, CDR2 SMNVEV, per germline (reference sequence). The chain's CDR3 is CASSPTGSPYEQYF. The CDR3 nucleotides read TGTGCCAGCAGTCCTACAGGGTCACCCTACGAGCAGTACTTC.

The V and J genes are TRBV6-6 and TRBJ2-3; the D gene is possibly TRBD1 (6 bases). CDR3 length: 16 residues. Deletions cut 6 bases from V and 2 bases from J, with 18 bases between. Germline V gives CDR1 MNHNY, CDR2 SVGAGI (reference sequence). Here the CDR3 DNA reads TGTGCCAGCAGCCGACCCCGGGACAAAATCACAGATACGCAGTATTTT. Encoded protein: CASSRPRDKITDTQYF.

This chain joins TRBV7-7 and TRBJ2-3; possibly TRBD2 for D (5 bases). V lost 5 bases and J lost 4, with 13 bases in between. This CDR3 spans 14 amino acids. The germline V gene encodes CDR1 SSHAT and CDR2 FNYEAQ (reference sequence). As DNA, the CDR3 is TGTGCCAGCAGCCATGGAGTAGCGTCAGATACGCAGTATTTT. This translates into CASSHGVASDTQYF.

The CDR3: CASSVGGGRGGQYF. Here the CDR3 DNA reads TGTGCCAGCAGCGTTGGGGGGGGGCGGGGCGGGCAGTACTTC. V is TRBV9 and J is TRBJ2-7, with a weak D call TRBD2 (7 bases). Germline assignment: CDR1 SGDLS and CDR2 YYNGEE. Trimming stripped 2 bases from V and 9 bases from J, with 18 bases between. This CDR3 region has 14 residues. Full variable domain (outside the CDR3, taken from reference TRBV9 and TRBJ2-7): DSGVTQTPKHLITATGQRVTLRCSPRSGDLSVYWYQQSLDQGLQFLIQYYNGEERAKGNILERFSAQQFPDLHSELNLSSLELGDSALYFCASSVGGGRGGQYFGPGTRLTVT.

As for this clone: Other DNA variants within this sample encode the same CDR3. The gene calls are TRBV5-1 and TRBJ2-7; 9 nucleotides align to TRBD1. The trim removed 0 bases at V and 5 bases at J, leaving 3 bases unmatched. Per germline, CDR1 SGHRS and CDR2 YFSETQ. This CDR3 has 14 amino acids. The CDR3 here is CASSLGQGDDEQYF. The CDR3 DNA reads as TGCGCCAGCAGCTTGGGACAGGGGGACGACGAGCAGTACTTC.